A single sample is the source of the 11 T cell receptor beta chains below, sequenced in a study of blood T cells in healthy people across ages. Next came a second PCR, run for about 7 to 12 cycles, which used a sample-barcoded 5' primer along with a J-beta primer mix. TCRdb called the 5' RACE reads again in MiXCR, with one record for every CDR3 protein. The profile covers around 580,000 distinct CDR3 sequences, with around half appearing a single time and about 26% taken by the ten largest. The sequencing input was blood. These receptors were taken from a man aged 80 or over in good health.

For this clonotype: One end of the junction is discordant with germline, which a read error may explain. The chain joins TRBV4-3 to TRBJ1-2; unclear D gene. Germline V gene lookup returns CDR1 LGHNA and CDR2 YSLEER. The CDR3 runs to 14 residues. Written as DNA, the CDR3 is TGCACCAGCAGCCAAGAGTTCACCTTCTATGGCTACACCTTC. Its protein is CTSSQEFTFYGYTF.

V is TRBV28 and J is TRBJ1-2; D gene ambiguous. Trimming pared 7 bases from V and 0 bases from J, leaving 12 bases between. This CDR3 has 14 amino acids. Germline V gives CDR1 MDHEN, CDR2 SYDVKM. The DNA of the CDR3 is TGTGCCAGCACCCATGAGGGTGCTAACTATGGCTACACCTTC. Residues: CASTHEGANYGYTF.

Here the CDR3 reads CASSRQTGTQNEQFF. The DNA of the CDR3 is TGCGCCAGCAGCCGCCAAACCGGGACACAAAATGAGCAGTTCTTC. The gene calls are TRBV4-3 and TRBJ2-1, with D possibly TRBD1 on 6 matching bases. Germline V lookup: CDR1 LGHNA, CDR2 YSLEER. The CDR3 length is 15 residues. The germline V and J ends were trimmed by 4 bases and 7 bases, with 17 bases remaining between them.

This clonotype turned up a few times. The chain joins TRBV7-2 to TRBJ1-2, with D unresolved. The CDR3 runs 14 residues. V was cut by 5 bases and J by 0 bases, with 10 bases left in between. From germline, CDR1 is SGHTA and CDR2 FQGNSA. CDR3 residues: CASSRSYANYGYTF. Here the CDR3 DNA reads TGTGCCAGCAGCCGAAGCTACGCTAACTATGGCTACACCTTC.

The chain employs TRBV5-1 and TRBJ2-1, with 8 positions matching TRBD1. V lost 1 base to trimming and J lost 2 bases; unmatched junction nucleotides: 2. The germline V gene encodes CDR1 SGHRS and CDR2 YFSETQ. The CDR3 length is 15 residues. CDR3 in DNA: TGCGCCAGCAGCTTGAGGGGACAGGCCTACAATGAGCAGTTCTTC. It specifies CASSLRGQAYNEQFF.

This clonotype showed up just a few times. The gene calls are TRBV7-6 and TRBJ2-1; TRBD2 agrees at 7 bases. Germline values: CDR1 SGHVS, CDR2 FNYEAQ. Unmatched junction bases numbered 17, after V lost 5 bases and J lost 4 bases. The CDR3 consists of 18 residues. The CDR3 bases are TGTGCCAGCAGCGCCCGGGTTTTCGGAGCGGGACGGTACAATGAGCAGTTCTTC. This sequence encodes CASSARVFGAGRYNEQFF.

For this clonotype: A single base separates this from a much larger clone, so it may be a read error. The rearrangement links TRBV6-6 to TRBJ2-7; D not certain. Germline loops: CDR1 MNHNY, CDR2 SVGAGI (reference sequence). The CDR3 has 13 amino acids. DNA for the CDR3: TGTGCCAGCATCAAGACGGGTTCCTACGGGCAGTACTTC. Translation: CASIKTGSYGQYF.

The V gene is TRBV4-2, the J gene TRBJ2-1, with 10 bases that match TRBD2. CDR1 is LGHNA, CDR2 YNFKEQ, per germline. This CDR3 spans 17 amino acids. The V segment lost 3 bases and the J segment 4 bases; nucleotides outside the gene matches: 9. CDR3 sequence reads: CASSQEPTSGVYNEQFF. CDR3 DNA: TGTGCCAGCAGCCAGGAGCCTACTAGCGGGGTTTACAATGAGCAGTTCTTC.

The chain carries TRBV28 and TRBJ1-5; TRBD1 matches 9 bases. The germline V gene has CDR1 MDHEN and CDR2 SYDVKM. V shed 4 bases and J 7 bases; nucleotides not matched to a gene: 11. CDR3 size: 16 residues. The CDR3 sequence: CASSSVGQGPGQPQHF. DNA of the CDR3: TGTGCCAGCAGTTCCGTCGGACAGGGGCCAGGGCAGCCCCAGCATTTT.

For this clonotype: This may arise from a read error, as a much more abundant clone is one base away. V is TRBV9 and J is TRBJ2-5; 7 nucleotides agree with TRBD1. The last part of the DNA fits TRBJ2-4 better; the J call may be wrong. CDR3 length: 16 amino acids. Germline assignment: CDR1 SGDLS and CDR2 YYNGEE. In DNA form, the CDR3 reads TGTGCCATCAGCGTAGGATCAGGGGGACAGATAAACATTCAGTACTTC. Translated: CAISVGSGGQINIQYF.

The genes are TRBV6-5 and TRBJ1-1; a possible D gene is TRBD1 (5 bases). The CDR3 is 15 residues long. The germline V gene encodes CDR1 MNHEY and CDR2 SVGAGI. V shed 0 bases and J shed 6 bases, with 14 bases lying between them. Written as DNA, the CDR3 is TGTGCCAGCAGTTACTCGGGGCAGGGTAACGCTGAAGCTTTCTTT. As protein: CASSYSGQGNAEAFF.